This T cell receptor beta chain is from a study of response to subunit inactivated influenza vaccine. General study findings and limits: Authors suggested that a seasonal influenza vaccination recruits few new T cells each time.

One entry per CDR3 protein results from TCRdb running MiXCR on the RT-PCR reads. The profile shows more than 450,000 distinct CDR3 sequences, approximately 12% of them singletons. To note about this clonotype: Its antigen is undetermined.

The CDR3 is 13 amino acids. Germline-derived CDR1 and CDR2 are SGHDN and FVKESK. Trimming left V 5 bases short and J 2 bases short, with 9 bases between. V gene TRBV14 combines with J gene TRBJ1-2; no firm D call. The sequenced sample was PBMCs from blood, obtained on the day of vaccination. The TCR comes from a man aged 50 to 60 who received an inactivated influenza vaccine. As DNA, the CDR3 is TGTGCCAGCAGCGAAGGGCCCAACTATGGCTACACCTTC. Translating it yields CASSEGPNYGYTF.